The 6 T cell receptor beta chains below all came from one sample that was sequenced in a study of blood T cell repertoires in COVID-19. Produced via immunoSEQ multiplex PCR; TCRdb's table is partial and in-frame only. The sample yields around 300,000 clones, 90% seen once. Sequencing was done on a sample of PBMCs or T cells enriched from blood (not recorded which). The origin of the receptors is a woman aged 18-29 years with acute COVID-19.

CDR3 in amino acids: CASSALAGGPGETQYF. The CDR3 bases are TGTGCCAGCAGCGCATTAGCGGGAGGGCCTGGAGAGACCCAGTACTTC. The rearrangement links TRBV9 to TRBJ2-5; the match to TRBD2 covers 11 bases. Germline values: CDR1 SGDLS, CDR2 YYNGEE. The CDR3 contains 16 residues. Trimming removed 3 bases from V and 4 bases from J; junction bases left unmatched: 8.

The chain has TRBV2 and TRBJ2-1; 8 nucleotides align to TRBD2. V lost 6 bases, J lost 3 bases, and 10 bases stayed unmatched. Germline CDR1 SNHLY, CDR2 FYNNEI. The CDR3 consists of 16 residues. The CDR3 spells CASRPTSGYDYNEQFF. In DNA, the CDR3 is TGTGCCAGCAGACCCACTAGCGGCTATGACTACAATGAGCAGTTCTTC.

The chain is built from TRBV11-2 and TRBJ2-7, with 7 bases matching TRBD2. CDR3 length equals 16 residues. Germline assignment: CDR1 SGHAT and CDR2 FQNNGV. With V trimmed by 2 bases and J by 1 base, 8 bases remained unmatched. CDR3 sequence reads: CASSLLGGSASYEQYF. CDR3 DNA: TGTGCCAGCAGCTTATTGGGCGGGAGTGCTTCCTACGAGCAGTACTTC.

J is TRBJ2-7 and V is TRBV7-9; 7 positions agree with TRBD2. V lost 3 bases, J lost 3 bases, and 8 bases stayed unmatched. The CDR3 is 15 residues long. Per the germline V gene, CDR1 is SEHNR and CDR2 is FQNEAQ (reference sequence). CDR3 amino acids: CASSFGGFGGYEQYF. DNA of the CDR3: TGTGCCAGCAGCTTCGGGGGGTTTGGCGGCTACGAGCAGTACTTC.

The chain carries TRBV15 and TRBJ2-7, with D possibly being TRBD1 (6 bases). V dropped 5 bases and J dropped 2 bases, with 13 bases sitting between them. The CDR3 is 14 residues long. Germline CDR1 LNHNV, CDR2 YYDKDF (reference sequence). CDR3 sequence: CATSRTGNTYEQYF. CDR3 in DNA: TGTGCCACCAGCCGAACAGGGAACACCTACGAGCAGTACTTC.

Concerning this clone: The DNA is omitted, as the CDR3 cannot be located on it reliably, and the CDR3 follows TCRdb's listing. This chain uses TRBV30 with TRBJ2-5; the table's D call, TRBD1, has no DNA check behind it. Looked up from germline, CDR1 is GTSNPN and CDR2 is SVGIG (reference sequence). The CDR3 is 12 residues long, counting both termini. This chain's CDR3 is CAWGAGTADRYF.